Shown below are 5 T cell receptor beta chains from a single sample sequenced in a study of T cell responses to AZD1222 COVID-19 vaccine. Clones were read by immunoSEQ multiplex PCR, and TCRdb kept only the in-frame ones, dropping some. The sample holds about 67,000 clones, 80% to 85% seen once. The specimen comprised peripheral blood, sampled on day 0 of AZD1222 vaccination. These receptors came from an adult in good health.

This rearrangement joins TRBV30 to TRBJ1-2; 10 bases are a match to TRBD1. Losses at the gene ends were 6 bases for V and 5 bases for J; bases not matched to a gene: 6. The CDR3 is 13 residues long. Germline values: CDR1 GTSNPN, CDR2 SVGIG (reference sequence). The CDR3 region is CACAGTGEYGYTF. For the CDR3, the DNA is TGTGCCTGCGCCGGGACAGGGGAATATGGCTACACCTTC. Based on the CDR3 plus reference TRBV30 and TRBJ1-2, the full variable domain is SQTIHQWPATLVQPVGSPLSLECTVEGTSNPNLYWYRQAAGRGLQLLFYSVGIGQISSEVPQNLSASRPQDRQFILSSKKLLLSDSGFYLCACAGTGEYGYTFGSGTRLTVV.

The chain is built from TRBV5-4 and TRBJ2-1; 8 nucleotides match TRBD1. Germline lookup yields CDR1 SGHNT and CDR2 YYREEE (reference sequence). The CDR3 totals 15 residues. V lost 3 bases to trimming and J lost 3 bases; unmatched junction nucleotides: 5. This chain's CDR3 is CASSSGQGDYNEQFF. CDR3 in DNA: TGTGCCAGCAGCTCCGGACAGGGAGACTACAATGAGCAGTTCTTC.

The genes are TRBV28 and TRBJ1-2, with D maybe TRBD1 (5 bases). Trimming took 6 bases from V and 7 from J, leaving 18 bases between them. The CDR3 runs 14 residues. Germline values: CDR1 MDHEN, CDR2 SYDVKM. CDR3: CASRGLGAVGGYTF. The CDR3, as DNA: TGTGCCAGCAGGGGTCTCGGGGCGGTTGGTGGCTACACCTTC.

This chain connects TRBV7-9 to TRBJ1-1, with 9 bases lining up with TRBD1. CDR3 length: 16 residues. The V gene's germline CDR1 is SEHNR and CDR2 FQNEAQ (reference sequence). V shed 5 bases and J 4 bases; nucleotides not matched to a gene: 11. The CDR3: CASSPRPGQGGTEAFF. The CDR3 nucleotides read TGTGCCAGCAGCCCGAGGCCGGGACAGGGTGGCACTGAAGCTTTCTTT. Together with reference TRBV7-9 and TRBJ1-1, the CDR3 gives the full variable domain: DTGVSQNPRHKITKRGQNVTFRCDPISEHNRLYWYRQTLGQGPEFLTYFQNEAQLEKSRLLSDRFSAERPKGSFSTLEIQRTEQGDSAMYLCASSPRPGQGGTEAFFGQGTRLTVV.

This rearrangement joins TRBV6-5 to TRBJ1-1; a possible D gene is TRBD1 (5 bases). V shed 5 bases and J shed 5 bases, with 12 bases lying between them. The CDR3 is made up of 13 amino acids. Germline CDR1 is MNHEY and CDR2 is SVGAGI. The CDR3 region has the DNA TGTGCCAGCAGTAGGGGCGGATGGACTGAAGCTTTCTTT. Its translation is CASSRGGWTEAFF.